Following are 30 T cell receptor beta chains from one sample sequenced in a study of cytomegalovirus exposure and HLA in healthy donors. PCR amplification relied on 60 Vbeta primers (plus 13 Jbeta primers). TCRdb keeps only in-frame clones here, not all; method: immunoSEQ multiplex PCR. This table holds fewer than 90,000 clones, about three quarters found once. Sequencing was done on a sample of PBMCs. These receptor sequences come from a man aged 25 to 40 in good health and CMV-seropositive.

The genes are TRBV20-1 and TRBJ1-1; perhaps TRBD1 as D (5 bases). The germline gives CDR1 DFQATT, CDR2 SNEGSKA (reference sequence). Deletions cut 3 bases from V and 5 bases from J, with 7 bases between. This CDR3 spans 11 amino acids. The CDR3 nucleotides read TGCAGTGCTAGTCGACAGACTGAAGCTTTCTTT. Its protein is CSASRQTEAFF.

This clone was counted a few times. J is TRBJ1-4 and V is TRBV4-2; TRBD1 matches at 9 bases. CDR3 length: 17 amino acids. Germline trimming cut 4 bases from V and 4 bases from J; bases unmatched to any gene: 10. Germline V gene data show CDR1 as LGHNA and CDR2 as YNFKEQ. The CDR3 spells CASSPSKGQGLNEKLFF. The CDR3 bases are TGTGCCAGCAGCCCCAGTAAAGGACAGGGGCTTAATGAAAAACTGTTTTTT.

This clone occurred once. Sequence at one end of the junction differs from germline and may be a read error. The chain has TRBV12-5 and TRBJ2-2; D may be TRBD1 (6 bases). Looked up from germline, CDR1 is LGHNT and CDR2 is FRNRAP. This CDR3 contains 17 residues. The CDR3 DNA reads as TGTGCTAGTGGATTGGGGGCTACAGGGACGATGGACGGGGAGCTGTTTTTT. This sequence encodes CASGLGATGTMDGELFF.

V usage is TRBV6-1 and J usage is TRBJ1-6; 9 bases map to TRBD1. Germline V gives CDR1 MNHNS, CDR2 SASEGT. V was clipped by 6 bases and J by 7 bases; unmatched bases: 7. The CDR3 is 15 amino acids. The CDR3 loop is CASRAWGQGNSPLHF. CDR3 sequence (DNA): TGTGCCAGCAGGGCCTGGGGACAGGGCAATTCACCCCTCCACTTT.

This chain uses TRBV4-1 with TRBJ1-3; 9 bases line up with TRBD1. This CDR3 region has 15 residues. Per germline, CDR1 MGHRA and CDR2 YSYEKL. The V and J ends lost 3 bases and 3 bases, in that order; junction bases with no gene match: 3. The CDR3 coding sequence is TGCGCCAGCAGCCAGGGACAGGGAGGTGGAAACACCATATATTTT. Translated, it gives CASSQGQGGGNTIYF.

The gene calls are TRBV6-5 and TRBJ1-1; no definite D call. The CDR3 is made up of 14 amino acids. V was trimmed by 0 bases and J by 3 bases, leaving 8 bases between them. Germline loops: CDR1 MNHEY, CDR2 SVGAGI. DNA of the CDR3: TGTGCCAGCAGTTACTCGACGGGTGACACTGAAGCTTTCTTT. Its translation is CASSYSTGDTEAFF.

This chain links TRBV9 with TRBJ2-7; tentatively, D is TRBD1 (6 bases). The V gene lost 5 bases and the J gene lost 2 bases, with 26 bases spanning the gap. CDR3 length: 18 residues. Looked up from germline, CDR1 is SGDLS and CDR2 is YYNGEE. The CDR3 loop is CASRAKGQWAPGAYEQYF. CDR3 DNA sequence: TGTGCCAGCAGAGCCAAAGGACAGTGGGCCCCTGGGGCCTACGAGCAGTACTTC.

The DNA of the CDR3 is TGTGCCAGCAGTGAAGGCCCAGGAGGCCACGAGCAGTACTTC. Protein product: CASSEGPGGHEQYF. The V and J genes are TRBV6-5 and TRBJ2-7; TRBD2 might be the D (5 bases). Trimming removed 5 bases at V and 5 bases at J, with 16 bases between. CDR3 length: 14 amino acids. The V gene's germline CDR1 is MNHEY and CDR2 SVGAGI.

This clone showed up just a few times. The rearrangement joins TRBV28 to TRBJ2-2; maybe TRBD1 (6 bases). In germline, CDR1 is MDHEN, CDR2 SYDVKM. There are 15 residues in the CDR3. V shed 2 bases and J shed 3 bases, with 10 bases lying between them. CDR3 in amino acids: CASSLRDTHTGELFF. Written as DNA, the CDR3 is TGTGCCAGCAGTTTACGGGACACCCACACCGGGGAGCTGTTTTTT.

V gene TRBV7-9 combines with J gene TRBJ2-7; D is possibly TRBD1 (5 bases). The CDR3 is 13 amino acids. CDR1 and CDR2 (germline): SEHNR, FQNEAQ (reference sequence). The V end was cut by 5 bases, the J end by 2 bases, with 10 bases between. CDR3 DNA sequence: TGTGCCAGCAGCCAGGGCTCGACCTACGAGCAGTACTTC. This translates into CASSQGSTYEQYF.

The chain recombines TRBV30 with TRBJ2-5; TRBD1 is a possible D gene (6 bases). Germline V CDR1 and CDR2: GTSNPN, SVGIG (reference sequence). Trimming took 7 bases from V and 2 from J, leaving 17 bases between them. There are 14 residues in the CDR3. CDR3 nucleotide sequence: TGTGCCTCAATCCCTCAGGGGTATCAAGAGACCCAGTACTTC. Its translation is CASIPQGYQETQYF.

This clone was detected only once. V is TRBV5-8 and J is TRBJ2-1; 11 bases match TRBD2. Germline V lookup: CDR1 SGHTS, CDR2 YDEGEE. The CDR3 has 15 residues. V was clipped by 3 bases and J by 5 bases; unmatched bases: 4. CDR3 nucleotide sequence: TGTGCCAGCAGCTGGGGACTAGCGGCAGACAATGAGCAGTTCTTC. This codes for CASSWGLAADNEQFF.

This chain uses TRBV9 with TRBJ2-3; D is unclear. Germline V lookup: CDR1 SGDLS, CDR2 YYNGEE. The CDR3 covers 15 residues. V gave up 4 bases and J gave up 2 bases, with 14 bases separating them. The CDR3, as DNA: TGTGCCAGCAGCCCGCACTCCTTCGTCACAGATACGCAGTATTTT. This sequence encodes CASSPHSFVTDTQYF.

J is TRBJ2-7 and V is TRBV10-3, with a tentative D call TRBD1 (6 bases). The V and J ends lost 0 bases and 9 bases respectively, with 24 bases between them. CDR1 is ENHRY, CDR2 SYGVKD, per germline. The CDR3 totals 17 residues. The CDR3 here is CAISESSLRTVIYRQYF. For the CDR3, the DNA is TGTGCCATCAGTGAGTCGAGTCTCCGGACAGTTATTTATAGGCAGTACTTC.

The chain recombines TRBV11-1 with TRBJ1-2; maybe TRBD1 (5 bases). CDR3 length: 13 amino acids. V was trimmed by 2 bases and J by 4 bases, leaving 8 bases between them. The germline V gene encodes CDR1 SGHAT and CDR2 FQDESV (reference sequence). Here the CDR3 reads CASSLQGFYGYTF. DNA for the CDR3: TGTGCCAGCAGCTTACAGGGATTCTATGGCTACACCTTC.

The chain couples TRBV28 to TRBJ1-1; 8 bases are shared with TRBD1. Germline values: CDR1 MDHEN, CDR2 SYDVKM. Trimming cost V 0 bases and J 1 base; bases outside gene matches: 1. The CDR3 consists of 15 residues. CDR3 sequence reads: CASSLWGQANTEAFF. The CDR3 DNA reads TGTGCCAGCAGTTTATGGGGACAGGCGAACACTGAAGCTTTCTTT.

The table lists this clone with a count of one. The V and J genes are TRBV9 and TRBJ2-3; 7 bases align to TRBD1. The V and J ends lost 4 bases and 5 bases, in that order; junction bases with no gene match: 7. Germline CDR1 is SGDLS and CDR2 is YYNGEE. This CDR3 has 14 amino acids. The CDR3 loop reads CASSKGQVGDTQYF. CDR3 sequence (DNA): TGTGCCAGCAGCAAAGGACAGGTCGGAGATACGCAGTATTTT.

This clone was counted a few times. This chain connects TRBV6-6 to TRBJ1-1; D is perhaps TRBD1 (6 bases). Germline CDR1 reads MNHNY; CDR2 reads SVGAGI (reference sequence). The CDR3 has 15 residues. V dropped 0 bases and J dropped 7 bases, with 15 bases sitting between them. DNA of the CDR3: TGTGCCAGCAGTTACTCGACCTCAACAGGGATTGAAGCTTTCTTT. Amino acid sequence: CASSYSTSTGIEAFF.

V and J are TRBV6-6 and TRBJ2-2; 9 nucleotides align to TRBD1. The J segment lost 5 bases and the V segment lost 7 bases, leaving 5 bases of the junction unmatched. The CDR3 length is 14 residues. The germline V gene encodes CDR1 MNHNY and CDR2 SVGAGI (reference sequence). Here the CDR3 reads CASNTGGGTGELFF. CDR3 sequence (DNA): TGTGCCAGCAACACAGGGGGCGGAACCGGGGAGCTGTTTTTT.

This clone showed up just once. The DNA of the CDR3 is TGTGCCAGCAGTGAAGCGTCGGGACAGGGATCCTACGAGCAGTACTTC. Protein product: CASSEASGQGSYEQYF. The chain combines TRBV2 with TRBJ2-7; 9 bases map to TRBD1. Per the germline V gene, CDR1 is SNHLY and CDR2 is FYNNEI. V lost 0 bases, J lost 1 base, and 4 bases stayed unmatched. The CDR3 covers 16 residues.

On this clone: A junction end diverges from the germline sequence, so it may reflect a read error. The chain carries TRBV7-3 and TRBJ2-2; TRBD1 matches 8 bases. The V gene's germline CDR1 is SGHTA and CDR2 FQGTGA. This CDR3 is built from 15 residues. This CDR3 is CASSSRQGNTRELFF. The CDR3 nucleotides read TGTGCCAGCAGCTCCCGACAGGGGAACACCAGGGAGCTGTTTTTT.

V gene TRBV28 combines with J gene TRBJ1-2; D may be TRBD1 (5 bases). The CDR3 contains 15 residues. Trimming pared 6 bases from V and 7 bases from J, leaving 21 bases between. Germline V gives CDR1 MDHEN, CDR2 SYDVKM. The CDR3 coding sequence is TGTGCCAGCAGCAACCCCGCTGGTCAGGGTCCTGGCTACACCTTC. Its protein product is CASSNPAGQGPGYTF.

This clone was observed once. V usage is TRBV9 and J usage is TRBJ2-2; TRBD1 might be the D (6 bases). This CDR3 is built from 13 residues. Germline values: CDR1 SGDLS, CDR2 YYNGEE. V gave up 3 bases and J gave up 3 bases, with 6 bases separating them. The CDR3 DNA sequence: TGTGCCAGCAGCGGGGGGCACACCGGGGAGCTGTTTTTT. Its translation: CASSGGHTGELFF.

The chain is built from TRBV6-1 and TRBJ2-7; a weak D match, TRBD1 (6 bases). Germline V gene sequence: CDR1 MNHNS, CDR2 SASEGT. Trimming removed 2 bases at V and 3 bases at J, with 14 bases between. The CDR3 has 15 amino acids. Written as DNA, the CDR3 is TGTGCCAGCAGTGAATGGGGGCAGAATGGCTACGAGCAGTACTTC. It encodes CASSEWGQNGYEQYF.

This clone was observed a handful of times. The CDR3 reads CASSVGTRVSHEKLFF. In DNA, the CDR3 is TGTGCCAGCAGCGTCGGGACTCGGGTCAGTCACGAAAAACTGTTTTTT. The chain recombines TRBV9 with TRBJ1-4, with TRBD1 as a possible D gene (5 bases). The CDR3 length is 16 residues. Germline values: CDR1 SGDLS, CDR2 YYNGEE. The V and J ends lost 2 bases and 8 bases respectively, with 19 bases between them.

Details on this clone: Mismatch with germline at one junction end may stem from a read error. V and J are TRBV7-7 and TRBJ2-2; D is perhaps TRBD2 (5 bases). The V gene's germline CDR1 is SSHAT and CDR2 FNYEAQ (reference sequence). The CDR3 contains 14 residues. CDR3 in DNA: TGTGCTAGCAGCTTAGTACGGGGCACCGGGGAGCTGTTTTTT. Amino acids: CASSLVRGTGELFF. Complete variable domain (other parts from reference TRBV7-7 and TRBJ2-2): GAGVSQSPRYKVTKRGQDVTLRCDPISSHATLYWYQQALGQGPEFLTYFNYEAQPDKSGLPSDRFSAERPEGSISTLTIQRTEQRDSAMYRCASSLVRGTGELFFGEGSRLTVL.

The CDR3 sequence is CASSPEALGTYEQYF. The CDR3 bases are TGCGCCAGCAGCCCGGAGGCCCTCGGGACCTACGAGCAGTACTTC. J is TRBJ2-7 and V is TRBV5-1; TRBD2 is a possible D gene (5 bases). V dropped 4 bases and J dropped 2 bases, with 16 bases sitting between them. Germline assignment: CDR1 SGHRS and CDR2 YFSETQ. The CDR3 loop spans 15 amino acids.

This chain connects TRBV2 to TRBJ2-1; 12 nucleotides match TRBD2. Germline loops: CDR1 SNHLY, CDR2 FYNNEI. This CDR3 is 15 amino acids long. J gave up 8 bases and V 7 bases, and 9 bases lay outside the gene matches. CDR3 region: CASTTTSGGQYEQFF. CDR3 DNA: TGTGCCAGCACTACGACTAGCGGGGGACAGTATGAGCAGTTCTTC.

The chain uses TRBV21-1 and TRBJ2-3; the table's TRBD2 call for D was not verified on the DNA. TRBV21-1 is a pseudogene. The CDR3 length is 21 residues. CDR3 protein: CASSKRIWVRLSSGTAGTQYF. In nucleotides, the CDR3 is TGTGCCAGCAGCAAACGGATCTGGGTCAGACTTTCTAGCGGGACCGCGGGTACGCAGTATTTT.

CDR3 DNA sequence: TGCGCCAGCAGCCAAGCGGGATTCGTCTCTTTTGGCTACACCTTC. As protein: CASSQAGFVSFGYTF. The rearrangement uses TRBV4-1 and TRBJ1-2; the D is unclear. This CDR3 has 15 residues. Germline V gene data show CDR1 as MGHRA and CDR2 as YSYEKL. V lost 1 base, J lost 7 bases, and 16 bases lay in between.